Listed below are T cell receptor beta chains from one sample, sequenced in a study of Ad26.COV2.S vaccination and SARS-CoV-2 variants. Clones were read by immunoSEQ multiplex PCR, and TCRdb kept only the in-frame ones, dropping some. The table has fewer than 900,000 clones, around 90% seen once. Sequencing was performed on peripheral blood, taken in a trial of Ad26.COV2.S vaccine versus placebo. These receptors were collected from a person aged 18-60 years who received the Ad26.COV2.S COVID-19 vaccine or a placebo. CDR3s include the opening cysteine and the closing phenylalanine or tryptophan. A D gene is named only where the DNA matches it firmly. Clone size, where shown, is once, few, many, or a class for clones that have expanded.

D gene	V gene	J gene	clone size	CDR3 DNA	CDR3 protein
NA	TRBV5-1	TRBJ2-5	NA	TGCGCCAGCAGATCCGGGCAAGAGACCCAGTACTTC	CASRSGQETQYF
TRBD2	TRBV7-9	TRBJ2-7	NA	TGTGCCAGCAGCTTACAGCCTAGCGGGACGTACAGCTCCTACGAGCAGTACTTC	CASSLQPSGTYSSYEQYF
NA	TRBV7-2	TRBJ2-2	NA	TGTGCCAGCATCCTAGTGGGCGGCGCGAACACCGGGGAGCTGTTTTTT	CASILVGGANTGELFF
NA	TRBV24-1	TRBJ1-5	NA	TGTGCCACCAGTGATTGGAAGGGACTTGGCAATCAGCCCCAGCATTTT	CATSDWKGLGNQPQHF
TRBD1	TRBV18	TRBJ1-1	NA	TGTGCCAGCTCACCAACAGGGGGAGAGCCTGAAGCTTTCTTT	CASSPTGGEPEAFF
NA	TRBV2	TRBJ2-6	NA	TGTGCCAGCAGTGGGGGGTACTTGGCCGGGGCCAACGTCCTGACTTTC	CASSGGYLAGANVLTF
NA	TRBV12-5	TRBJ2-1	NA	TGTGCTAGTGGACCCGGGACCCCCGGGGTTGGTGAGCAGTTCTTC	CASGPGTPGVGEQFF
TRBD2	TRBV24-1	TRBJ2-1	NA	TGTGCCACCAGTGATTACGGGACTAGCAACAATGAGCAGTTCTTC	CATSDYGTSNNEQFF
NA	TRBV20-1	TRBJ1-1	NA	TGCAGTGCTTCGTCGACAGCTGAAGCTTTCTTT	CSASSTAEAFF
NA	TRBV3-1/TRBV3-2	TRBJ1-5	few	TGTGCCAGCAGCCAATTGGGCAACAATCAGCCCCAGCATTTT	CASSQLGNNQPQHF
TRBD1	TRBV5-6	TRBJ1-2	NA	TGTGCCAGCAGCCCGGGGACAGGGGGCCTCGGTGGCTACACCTTC	CASSPGTGGLGGYTF
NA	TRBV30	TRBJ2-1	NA	TGTGCCTGGAGCACAATGGCGCACAATGAGCAGTTCTTC	CAWSTMAHNEQFF
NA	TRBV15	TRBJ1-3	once	TGTGCCACCAGCAGAGATCGGGGAAACACCATATATTTT	CATSRDRGNTIYF
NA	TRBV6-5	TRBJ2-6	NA	TGTGCCAGCAGTTACTTGGGGGCCAACGTCCTGACTTTC	CASSYLGANVLTF
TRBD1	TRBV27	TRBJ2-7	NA	TGTGCCAGCAGTATCGGACAGGCCTACGAGCAGTACTTC	CASSIGQAYEQYF
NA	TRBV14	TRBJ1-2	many	TGTGCCAGCAGCCAAACTCGGACAGTGTACCCCGTCGGGGGCTACACCTTC	CASSQTRTVYPVGGYTF
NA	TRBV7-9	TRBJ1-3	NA	TGTGCCAGCAGCTTTCAATACTCTGGAAACACCATATATTTT	CASSFQYSGNTIYF